This is a list of T cell receptor beta chains from one sample in a study of shared clonotypes between healthy human individuals. Produced via immunoSEQ multiplex PCR; TCRdb's table is partial and in-frame only. The sample includes fewer than 2.5 million clones, 93% of them seen just once. Sample: naive CD4+ T cells from PBMCs. The receptors originated from a man in his late teens or twenties in good health. Some clones in this sample may be carry-over from other donors' samples. Each CDR3 is given with its conserved first and last residue. The order of the fields is V gene, clone size, J gene, D gene, CDR3 protein, CDR3 DNA. A D gene is named only where the DNA matches it firmly. Some rows mark clone size as missing; the rest say once, few, many or name a class of expanded clone.

TRBV5-1	-	TRBJ2-3	TRBD2	CASSPGTSSDTQYF	TGCGCCAGCAGCCCTGGGACTAGTTCAGATACGCAGTATTTT
TRBV20-1	-	TRBJ1-2	-	CSAQQGFGYTF	TGCAGTGCACAACAGGGATTTGGCTACACCTTC
TRBV28	-	TRBJ1-2	-	CASSFSGTANYGYTF	TGTGCCAGCAGTTTTTCAGGGACGGCTAACTATGGCTACACCTTC
TRBV4-1	-	TRBJ2-3	TRBD1	CASSQAWGGQGVDTQYF	TGCGCCAGCAGCCAAGCGTGGGGTGGACAGGGGGTCGATACGCAGTATTTT
TRBV29-1	-	TRBJ2-3	TRBD1	CSVQARDSSTDTQYF	TGCAGCGTACAAGCCAGGGACAGTAGCACAGATACGCAGTATTTT
TRBV5-6	-	TRBJ2-2	-	CASSLGGYPSWGTGELFF	TGTGCCAGCAGCTTGGGTGGCTACCCCTCCTGGGGGACCGGGGAGCTGTTTTTT
TRBV5-1	-	TRBJ2-7	-	CASSLGLVVSYEQYF	TGCGCCAGCAGCTTGGGGTTGGTGGTTAGCTACGAGCAGTACTTC
TRBV28	-	TRBJ1-4	-	CASGGNEKLFF	TGTGCCAGCGGAGGTAATGAAAAACTGTTTTTT
TRBV25-1	-	TRBJ2-6	-	CASRTGSGSGANVLTF	TGTGCCAGCAGGACCGGCAGCGGCTCTGGGGCCAACGTCCTGACTTTC
TRBV9	-	TRBJ2-5	TRBD1	CASSVAGTGASGPETQYF	TGTGCCAGCAGCGTAGCTGGGACAGGGGCGTCCGGCCCAGAGACCCAGTACTTC
TRBV27	-	TRBJ1-1	TRBD1	CASSFHATGAEAFF	TGTGCCAGCAGTTTCCACGCGACAGGGGCTGAAGCTTTCTTT
TRBV5-6	-	TRBJ2-5	-	CASSLVDQETQYF	TGTGCCAGCAGCTTGGTAGATCAAGAGACCCAGTACTTC
TRBV7-2	-	TRBJ1-4	-	CASSPGQNEKLFF	TGTGCCAGCAGCCCGGGACAAAATGAAAAACTGTTTTTT
TRBV11-1	-	TRBJ2-7	-	CASSAGMGFSYEQYF	TGTGCCAGCAGCGCGGGGATGGGGTTCTCCTACGAGCAGTACTTC
TRBV30	-	TRBJ1-4	-	CARTVPTNEKLFF	TGTGCCAGGACAGTCCCAACTAATGAAAAACTGTTTTTT
TRBV6-6	-	TRBJ1-5	-	CASTLGGNQPQHF	TGTGCCAGCACCTTGGGGGGCAATCAGCCCCAGCATTTT
TRBV2	-	TRBJ1-1	-	CASSGLRNTEAFF	TGTGCCAGCAGCGGACTCAGGAACACTGAAGCTTTCTTT
TRBV5-1	-	TRBJ2-2	-	CASSLRRTGELFF	TGCGCCAGCAGCTTGCGGCGCACCGGGGAGCTGTTTTTT
TRBV7-8	-	TRBJ2-5	TRBD2	CASSFSGLAGGPTPTQYF	TGTGCCAGCAGCTTTAGTGGCCTAGCGGGAGGGCCGACCCCGACCCAGTACTTC
TRBV18	-	TRBJ2-2	-	CASSPYNRRNTGELFF	TGTGCCAGCTCACCATATAACAGGAGAAACACCGGGGAGCTGTTTTTT
TRBV20-1	-	TRBJ2-7	-	CSARGNYEQYF	TGCAGTGCTAGAGGAAACTACGAGCAGTACTTC
TRBV4-3	-	TRBJ2-3	-	CASSQAGTDTDTQYF	TGCGCCAGCAGCCAAGCCGGGACGGACACAGATACGCAGTATTTT
TRBV6-5	-	TRBJ2-7	-	CASSYSIPSSYEQYF	TGTGCCAGCAGTTACAGTATACCCAGCTCCTACGAGCAGTACTTC
TRBV21-1	-	TRBJ2-7	-	CASSTRGQGGIYEQYF	TGTGCCAGCAGCACGAGAGGACAGGGCGGTATCTACGAGCAGTACTTC
TRBV25-1	-	TRBJ2-3	TRBD2	CASSTAGGPGDTQYF	TGTGCCAGCAGTACTGCGGGAGGGCCCGGAGATACGCAGTATTTT
TRBV7-9	-	TRBJ1-2	TRBD1	CASSPRAGTAYGYTF	TGTGCCAGCAGCCCGAGGGCGGGGACAGCTTATGGCTACACCTTC
TRBV10-1	-	TRBJ1-2	-	CASSDGLASGYTF	TGCGCCAGCAGTGACGGGCTCGCGTCGGGCTACACCTTC
TRBV4-2	-	TRBJ2-7	-	CASSQDRGGREQYF	TGTGCCAGCAGCCAAGATAGGGGGGGGCGCGAGCAGTACTTC
TRBV11-3	-	TRBJ2-1	-	CASRLRSSYNEQFF	TGTGCCAGCAGGCTACGGAGCTCCTACAATGAGCAGTTCTTC
TRBV11-3	once	TRBJ1-5	TRBD1	CASSSRADRGRTAGNQPQHF	TGTGCCAGCAGTTCTAGGGCGGACAGGGGGCGAACAGCGGGCAATCAGCCCCAGCATTTT
TRBV6-6	-	TRBJ1-5	-	CASSKRQGNQPQHF	TGTGCCAGCAGTAAACGACAGGGCAATCAGCCCCAGCATTTT
TRBV30	few	TRBJ2-2	-	CAGRSASMVTGELFF	TGTGCCGGCAGGTCGGCTAGTATGGTCACCGGGGAGCTGTTTTTT
TRBV28	-	TRBJ1-1	TRBD1	CASSWRQGATFF	TGTGCCAGCAGTTGGAGACAGGGGGCGACTTTCTTT
TRBV15	-	TRBJ2-7	TRBD2	CATSMVAGAGYEQYF	TGTGCCACCAGCATGGTAGCGGGAGCCGGTTACGAGCAGTACTTC
TRBV29-1	-	TRBJ1-1	TRBD1	CSVRQGSNTEAFF	TGCAGCGTCCGACAGGGTTCGAACACTGAAGCTTTCTTT
TRBV21-1	-	TRBJ2-7	-	CASSRDGTGSSYEQYF	TGTGCCAGCAGCAGAGACGGGACAGGTAGCTCCTACGAGCAGTACTTC
TRBV7-8	-	TRBJ2-1	-	CASSPRRGSYNEQFF	TGTGCCAGCAGCCCACGTAGGGGTTCGTACAATGAGCAGTTCTTC
TRBV11-3	-	TRBJ2-3	TRBD1	CASSLYGTVTDTQYF	TGTGCCAGCAGCTTATACGGGACAGTTACAGATACGCAGTATTTT
TRBV5-4	-	TRBJ1-3	-	CASSTPKAGGNTIYF	TGTGCCAGCAGCACACCAAAAGCAGGGGGAAACACCATATATTTT
TRBV5-1	-	TRBJ2-7	TRBD2	CASSASHTGGDSYEQYF	TGCGCCAGCAGCGCCTCCCATACGGGGGGAGACTCCTACGAGCAGTACTTC
TRBV14	-	TRBJ2-5	TRBD1	CASSQDPDRVETQYF	TGTGCCAGCAGCCAAGATCCGGACAGGGTGGAGACCCAGTACTTC
TRBV6-5	-	TRBJ1-2	-	CASSYALAGNYGYTF	TGTGCCAGCAGTTATGCTCTCGCCGGGAACTATGGCTACACCTTC
TRBV5-4	-	TRBJ1-2	TRBD1	CASSSRGQGMVGYTF	TGTGCCAGCAGCTCGCGCGGACAGGGGATGGTCGGCTACACCTTC
TRBV5-1	-	TRBJ2-5	-	CASSLAAGRETQYF	TGCGCCAGCAGCTTGGCCGCAGGGAGAGAGACCCAGTACTTC
TRBV13	-	TRBJ2-7	-	CASSQTVSWGYEQYF	TGTGCCAGCAGCCAAACGGTTTCCTGGGGCTACGAGCAGTACTTC
TRBV28	-	TRBJ2-1	TRBD2	CASSFRGGRLNEQFF	TGTGCCAGCAGTTTTCGTGGCGGGAGATTGAATGAGCAGTTCTTC
TRBV9	-	TRBJ2-5	TRBD2	CASSVSSGRTGETQYF	TGTGCCAGCAGCGTTTCTAGCGGGAGGACTGGGGAGACCCAGTACTTC
TRBV9	-	TRBJ2-5	TRBD2	CASSVDPGGVQETQYF	TGTGCCAGCAGCGTAGATCCGGGAGGGGTCCAAGAGACCCAGTACTTC
TRBV18	-	TRBJ1-1	TRBD1	CASSTGQGETEAFF	TGTGCCAGCTCAACGGGACAGGGAGAAACTGAAGCTTTCTTT
TRBV15	-	TRBJ2-2	TRBD2	CATSRDYSGRARLAGELFF	TGTGCCACCAGCAGAGATTATAGCGGGAGGGCCCGATTGGCCGGGGAGCTGTTTTTT
TRBV28	-	TRBJ1-2	-	CASSSTGLTFEQYGYTF	TGTGCCAGCAGTTCTACAGGGTTAACCTTCGAACAATATGGCTACACCTTC
TRBV28	-	TRBJ2-3	-	CASSLPLGDFGVTDTQYF	TGTGCCAGCAGTTTACCGTTAGGAGACTTCGGTGTCACAGATACGCAGTATTTT
TRBV9	-	TRBJ2-1	-	CASSAGGRTYNEQFF	TGTGCCAGCAGCGCAGGGGGGAGAACCTACAATGAGCAGTTCTTC
TRBV7-2	-	TRBJ1-5	-	CASSQKGGQLNQPQHF	TGTGCCAGCAGCCAGAAGGGCGGACAGTTAAATCAGCCCCAGCATTTT
TRBV28	once	TRBJ1-4	-	CASSEGLYEKLFF	TGTGCCAGCAGTGAGGGACTGTACGAAAAACTGTTTTTT